Each of the 2 T cell receptor beta chains below was sequenced from the same sample in a study of immune heterogeneity within non-small cell lung tumors. Template input, which was bulk tumor genomic DNA, totaled 600 ng per sample. Widely spaced biopsies, several per primary tumor, were obtained at surgery. Enrolled individuals presented with untreated, newly diagnosed non-small cell lung cancer and received curative surgery. For the TCR beta CDR3, multiplex PCR with 32 V and 13 J primers performed the amplification. Via MiXCR, TCRdb re-called the multiplex PCR reads, giving one row per CDR3 protein. The data contain around 20,000 distinct CDR3 sequences, 28% of them singletons. The specimen sequenced was lung tumor tissue. These receptors all stem from a man aged 40-50 years with non-small cell lung cancer.

On this clonotype itself: Given a much more abundant clone one base away, this may be a read error. This chain links TRBV19 with TRBJ2-1; the D gene is possibly TRBD2 (5 bases). This CDR3 contains 16 residues. In germline, CDR1 is LNHDA, CDR2 SQIVND (reference sequence). The CDR3 spells CASSIGGPHPHNEQLF. The CDR3 bases are TGTGCCAGTAGTATAGGCGGGCCCCACCCCCACAATGAGCAGTTATTC.

CDR3 residues: CASLRSDTYEQYF. CDR3 bases: TGTGCCAGCTTACGGTCGGACACCTACGAGCAGTACTTC. V gene TRBV6-1 combines with J gene TRBJ2-7; D is possibly TRBD1 (5 bases). The germline CDR1 and CDR2 sequences are MNHNS and SASEGT. This CDR3 has 13 residues. V was cut by 8 bases and J by 2 bases, with 13 bases left in between.